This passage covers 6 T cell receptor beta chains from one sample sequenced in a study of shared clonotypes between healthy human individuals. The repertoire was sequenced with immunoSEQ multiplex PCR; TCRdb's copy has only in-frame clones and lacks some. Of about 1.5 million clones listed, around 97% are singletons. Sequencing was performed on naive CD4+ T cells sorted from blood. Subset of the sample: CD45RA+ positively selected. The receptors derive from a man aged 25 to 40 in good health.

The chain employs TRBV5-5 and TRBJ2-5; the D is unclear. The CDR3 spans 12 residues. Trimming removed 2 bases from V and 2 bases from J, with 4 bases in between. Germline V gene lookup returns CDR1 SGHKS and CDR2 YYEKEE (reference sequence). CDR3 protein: CASSFGQETQYF. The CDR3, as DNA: TGTGCCAGCAGCTTTGGGCAAGAGACCCAGTACTTC.

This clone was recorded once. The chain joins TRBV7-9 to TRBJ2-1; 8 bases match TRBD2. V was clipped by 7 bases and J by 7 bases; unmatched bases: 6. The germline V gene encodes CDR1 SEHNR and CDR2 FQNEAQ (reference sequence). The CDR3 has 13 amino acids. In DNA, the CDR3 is TGTGCCAGCACCCCCGGCGGGAGGAATGAGCAGTTCTTC. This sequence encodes CASTPGGRNEQFF.

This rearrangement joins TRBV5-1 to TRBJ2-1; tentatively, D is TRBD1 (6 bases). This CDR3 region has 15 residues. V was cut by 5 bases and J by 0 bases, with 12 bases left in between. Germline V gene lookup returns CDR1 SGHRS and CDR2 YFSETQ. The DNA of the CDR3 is TGCGCCAGCAGTCCAAGGGGGATCTCCTACAATGAGCAGTTCTTC. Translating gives CASSPRGISYNEQFF.

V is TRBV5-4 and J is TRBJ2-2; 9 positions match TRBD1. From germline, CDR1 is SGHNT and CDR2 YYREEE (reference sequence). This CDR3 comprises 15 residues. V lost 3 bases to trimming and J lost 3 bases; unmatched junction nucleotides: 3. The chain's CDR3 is CASSWDREYTGELFF. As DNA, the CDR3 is TGTGCCAGCAGCTGGGACAGGGAATACACCGGGGAGCTGTTTTTT.

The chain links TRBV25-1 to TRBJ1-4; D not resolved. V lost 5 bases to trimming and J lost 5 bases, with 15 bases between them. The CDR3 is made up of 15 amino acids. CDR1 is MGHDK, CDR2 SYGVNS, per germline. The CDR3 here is CASSTSPAHNEKLFF. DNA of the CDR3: TGTGCCAGCAGTACCTCCCCGGCGCACAATGAAAAACTGTTTTTT.

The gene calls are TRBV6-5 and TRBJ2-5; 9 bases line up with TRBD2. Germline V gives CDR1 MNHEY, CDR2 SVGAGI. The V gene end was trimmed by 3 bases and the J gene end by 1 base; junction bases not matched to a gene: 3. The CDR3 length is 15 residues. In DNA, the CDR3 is TGTGCCAGCAGTTATCTAGCGGGACCCCAAGAGACCCAGTACTTC. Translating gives CASSYLAGPQETQYF.